These T cell receptor beta chains were read from a single sample in a study of cytomegalovirus exposure and HLA in healthy donors. Clones were sequenced by immunoSEQ multiplex PCR, and TCRdb holds only the in-frame ones, with some missing. The sample lists around 150,000 clones, about 90% occurring once. What was sequenced was PBMCs. Every receptor here comes from a woman aged 18-29 years in good health and CMV-seropositive. The CDR3 runs from the conserved cysteine through the conserved F or W. A D gene is named only where the DNA matches it firmly. Where a row states a size, it is once, few, many or the class of an expanded clone; other rows omit it.

>TRBJ2-7|TRBV7-2|TRBD2|NA
TGTGCCAGCAGCCAGGGACAGGGACTAGCGGGAGTGAACGAGCAGTACTTC
CASSQGQGLAGVNEQYF
>TRBJ1-4|TRBV27|NA|NA
TGTGCCAGCAGTAGATACTACCCTTTGATTAGTGGTGAAAAACTGTTTTTT
CASSRYYPLISGEKLFF
>TRBJ2-7|TRBV27|TRBD1|NA
TGTGCCAGCGGGACAGGGGGTACGTACTTC
CASGTGGTYF
>TRBJ2-4|TRBV18|TRBD1|NA
TGTGCCAGCTCACACAGCACCGGGACAGGCTTAGCCAAAAACATTCAGTACTTC
CASSHSTGTGLAKNIQYF
>TRBJ2-7|TRBV4-2|TRBD2|NA
TGTGCCAGCAGCCTCGGGACTAGCGGGGGGTACGAGCAGTACTTC
CASSLGTSGGYEQYF
>TRBJ2-2|TRBV28|TRBD2|NA
TGTGCCAGCAAGTCTTCGGGACTAGCGTCCGGGGAGCTGTTTTTT
CASKSSGLASGELFF
>TRBJ2-3|TRBV7-6|TRBD2|once
TGTGCCAGCAGCCCAGAACTAGCGTCCACGCAGTATTTT
CASSPELASTQYF
>TRBJ1-4|TRBV6-1|NA|NA
TGTGCCAGCAGACGATGGGGACTTAATGAAAAACTGTTTTTT
CASRRWGLNEKLFF
>TRBJ1-1|TRBV2|TRBD1|NA
TGTGCCAGCAGCAGGACAGGGAGGGGCACTGAAGCTTTCTTT
CASSRTGRGTEAFF
>TRBJ2-3|TRBV5-1|NA|NA
TGCGCCAGCAGCTTGGCTACAGATACGCAGTATTTT
CASSLATDTQYF
>TRBJ1-1|TRBV28|NA|NA
TGTGCCAGCAGTTCCGGGACAAACATGAACACTGAAGCTTTCTTT
CASSSGTNMNTEAFF
>TRBJ2-7|TRBV27|NA|NA
TGTGCCAGCGGGAACAGGGTGAAAGAGCAGTACTTC
CASGNRVKEQYF
>TRBJ2-2|TRBV9|NA|NA
TGTGCCAGCAGCGTAGCGGCGGCACCGACCACCGGGGAGCTGTTTTTT
CASSVAAAPTTGELFF
>TRBJ1-4|TRBV19|TRBD1|NA
TGTGCCAGTAGCCGAACAGGGGGTGGGAATGAAAAACTGTTTTTT
CASSRTGGGNEKLFF
>TRBJ1-1|TRBV6-6|NA|NA
TGTGCCAGCACCGGGGCTGAAGCTTTCTTT
CASTGAEAFF
>TRBJ2-3|TRBV27|NA|NA
TGTGCCAGCAGTAAGGGGGAATTCACAGATACGCAGTATTTT
CASSKGEFTDTQYF
>TRBJ2-3|TRBV6-1|TRBD2|NA
TGTGCCAGCATTGGCGGGGGGGCTGGAGATACGCAGTATTTT
CASIGGGAGDTQYF
>TRBJ2-7|TRBV19|TRBD2|NA
TGTGCCAGTGGGCCAGAAGCGGGAGGGGCCTACGAGCAGTACTTC
CASGPEAGGAYEQYF
>TRBJ1-5|TRBV19|NA|NA
TGTGCCAACCCCCGCCGAGCCCCCAATCAGCCCCAGCATTTT
CANPRRAPNQPQHF
>TRBJ1-2|TRBV7-9|TRBD1|NA
TGTGCCAGCAGCTCCGGGACAGGTCTCTATGGCTACACCTTC
CASSSGTGLYGYTF
>TRBJ2-2|TRBV7-6|TRBD1|NA
TGTGCCAGCAGCCGGGGACAGGGAGGCACCGGGGAGCTGTTTTTT
CASSRGQGGTGELFF
>TRBJ2-3|TRBV10-2|TRBD2|NA
TGCGCCAGCAGTGGGACTAGCCCAGATACGCAGTATTTT
CASSGTSPDTQYF
>TRBJ2-1|TRBV7-9|TRBD2|NA
TGTGCCAGCAGCAAACTAGCGGGGACCCTTTCCTACAATGAGCAGTTCTTC
CASSKLAGTLSYNEQFF
>TRBJ1-4|TRBV25-1|NA|NA
TGTGCCAGCAGTCAAAGAAAACAGGGCCTTAATGAAAAACTGTTTTTT
CASSQRKQGLNEKLFF
>TRBJ2-4|TRBV5-1|TRBD2|NA
TGCGCCAGCAGCTTGTCCCTAGCGGGAGGTGGAGGTAACATTCAGTACTTC
CASSLSLAGGGGNIQYF
>TRBJ1-2|TRBV2|TRBD1|NA
TGTGCCAGCAGTCCTTGGACAGGGACGGCACATGGCTACACCTTC
CASSPWTGTAHGYTF
>TRBJ2-2|TRBV25-1|NA|few
TGTGCCAGCAGGGGACTCCGGGAGCTGTTTTTT
CASRGLRELFF
>TRBJ2-1|TRBV28|TRBD2|NA
TGTGCCAGCAGTTTAAGCCTAGCGGCCTACAATGAGCAGTTCTTC
CASSLSLAAYNEQFF
>TRBJ2-3|TRBV12-1|NA|NA
TGTGCCAGCAGCAGGACTAGCGGGACTATAGATACGCAGTATTTT
CASSRTSGTIDTQYF
>TRBJ2-1|TRBV27|NA|once
TGTGCCAGCAGTTTATCCGAGCGGGTTGAAGGGGGCGAGCAGTTCTTC
CASSLSERVEGGEQFF
>TRBJ1-2|TRBV7-6|TRBD1|once
TGTGCCAGCAGCTTAGAGGAGGGGGCGTGGGGTGGCTACACCTTC
CASSLEEGAWGGYTF
>TRBJ2-1|TRBV7-3|TRBD2|NA
TGTGCCAGCAGCGATGGGACTAGCGGCAATGAGCAGTTCTTC
CASSDGTSGNEQFF
>TRBJ1-2|TRBV5-5|TRBD1|NA
TGTGCCAGCAGCTTGGAGACAGGGAATGGCTACACCTTC
CASSLETGNGYTF
>TRBJ2-3|TRBV6-1|TRBD2|NA
TGTGCCAGCAGTGAGCTAGCGGGGGGGTCCGGCACAGATACGCAGTATTTT
CASSELAGGSGTDTQYF
>TRBJ2-1|TRBV5-4|NA|NA
TGTGCCAGCAGCTTGGAGGGGCGAGGGCAGTTCTTC
CASSLEGRGQFF
>TRBJ2-7|TRBV23-1|NA|NA
TGCGCCAGCAGTCAGAGACGGGGTGCCTACGAGCAGTACTTC
CASSQRRGAYEQYF
>TRBJ2-3|TRBV4-3|NA|NA
TGCGCCAGCAGCCAAGATCTTATGGGAGCTTCCATCACAGATACGCAGTATTTT
CASSQDLMGASITDTQYF
>TRBJ2-2|TRBV4-2|TRBD2|NA
TGTGCCAGCAGCCAAGAGACTAGCGGGAGTTACACCGGGGAGCTGTTTTTT
CASSQETSGSYTGELFF
>TRBJ1-2|TRBV5-5|NA|NA
TGTGCCAGCAGCACAGGGCAACGAGGCTACACCTTC
CASSTGQRGYTF
>TRBJ2-5|TRBV21-1|NA|once
TGTGCCAGCAGCAAAGACGGGGGGCGGGCGGAGACCCAGTACTTC
CASSKDGGRAETQYF
>TRBJ2-2|TRBV11-1|NA|NA
TGTGCCAGCAGCCCCCGCAGGGGCGGGGAGCTGTTTTTT
CASSPRRGGELFF
>TRBJ2-1|TRBV7-3|TRBD2|NA
TGTGCCAGCAGCTTGGGAGTCGGGACTAGCGGTGAGCAGTTCTTC
CASSLGVGTSGEQFF
>TRBJ2-3|TRBV29-1|TRBD1|NA
TGCAGCGGCTATGTGGGGACAGGGGATGGTTTAGATACGCAGTATTTT
CSGYVGTGDGLDTQYF
>TRBJ2-2|TRBV7-6|NA|NA
TGTGCCAGCAGCTTAGTTGGCAGGACGAACACCGGGGAGCTGTTTTTT
CASSLVGRTNTGELFF
>TRBJ1-6|TRBV6-5|NA|NA
TGTGCCAGCAGACTTGGACAGAACTATAATTCACCCCTCCACTTT
CASRLGQNYNSPLHF
>TRBJ2-3|TRBV4-2|TRBD2|NA
TGTGCCAGCAGCCAAGGGTTGACGGGAGGGCCCACAGATACGCAGTATTTT
CASSQGLTGGPTDTQYF
>TRBJ1-2|TRBV5-1|TRBD1|NA
TGCGCCAGCAGCTGGGGGACAGGGAGCTCTGGCTACACCTTC
CASSWGTGSSGYTF
>TRBJ2-2|TRBV4-1|NA|few
TGCGCCAGCAGGGTAGCGAACACCGGGGAGCTGTTTTTT
CASRVANTGELFF
>TRBJ1-4|TRBV30|NA|NA
TGTGCCTGGACAGACTTCGGGGGAACAACTAATGAAAAACTGTTTTTT
CAWTDFGGTTNEKLFF
>TRBJ1-1|TRBV25-1|NA|once
TGTGCCAGCAGCTCAGGGGATGAAGCTTTCTTT
CASSSGDEAFF
>TRBJ2-7|TRBV19|NA|NA
TGTGCCAGTAGTATAGACAGACTCATTGGCGAGCAGTACTTC
CASSIDRLIGEQYF
>TRBJ2-1|TRBV15|NA|NA
TGTGCCACCAGCAGAGAAAGTCCAAGCCAGTTCTTC
CATSRESPSQFF
>TRBJ1-4|TRBV25-1|TRBD1|NA
TGTGCCAGCAGTGAAAGGACAGGGGGGGAAAAACTGTTTTTT
CASSERTGGEKLFF
>TRBJ1-6|TRBV9|NA|NA
TGTGCCAGCAGCGTAGCTCCAAAGGCAGGGGTGTATCCCCTCCACTTT
CASSVAPKAGVYPLHF
>TRBJ2-3|TRBV7-9|TRBD2|NA
TGTGCCAGCAGCTTACCTTCCCGGGGGGTACTCACAGATACGCAGTATTTT
CASSLPSRGVLTDTQYF
>TRBJ1-1|TRBV5-1|TRBD1|NA
TGCGCCAGCAGCTTCCGACACAGGGGAAACGGCAACACTGAAGCTTTCTTT
CASSFRHRGNGNTEAFF
>TRBJ2-7|TRBV27|NA|NA
TGTGCCAGCAGTAGGGGTGGCGAGCAGTACTTC
CASSRGGEQYF
>TRBJ2-2|TRBV29-1|TRBD1|NA
TGCAGCGGATCACAGGGGTCGAACACCGGGGAGCTGTTTTTT
CSGSQGSNTGELFF
>TRBJ2-3|TRBV28|TRBD1|NA
TGTGCCAGCAGTCCGGGACAGGGCAGGAATACGCAGTATTTT
CASSPGQGRNTQYF
>TRBJ2-7|TRBV29-1|TRBD2|NA
TGCAGCGTTGAACTAGCGGGTACCTACGAGCAGTACTTC
CSVELAGTYEQYF